These 10 T cell receptor beta chains share one sample of origin, sequenced in a study of blood T cells in healthy people across ages. Through a sample-barcoded 5' primer and a J-beta primer mix, a second PCR was run for roughly 6 to 11 cycles. TCRdb recomputed calls from the 5' RACE reads with MiXCR, one row per CDR3 protein. This table has roughly 1,300,000 distinct CDR3 sequences, roughly 64% appearing once. The sequencing input was blood. The receptor source for this set is a man younger than 35 in good health.

This chain joins TRBV3-1 and TRBJ2-4; D gene ambiguous. CDR1 is LGHDT and CDR2 is YNNKEL in the germline V gene (reference sequence). The CDR3 totals 14 residues. The ends were cut back, 3 bases at V and 13 bases at J, with 19 bases in the middle. The CDR3 DNA reads as TGTGCCAGCAGCCAGAACACCCATTTTAGCTACCAGTACTTC. Translated: CASSQNTHFSYQYF.

This clonotype was detected a few times. The chain recombines TRBV11-2 with TRBJ2-4; D gene unclear. The better agreement between TRBJ2-7 and the DNA end casts doubt on the J call. Germline V CDR1 and CDR2: SGHAT, FQNNGV. The CDR3 is made up of 15 amino acids. The CDR3 DNA follows: TGTGCCAGCAGCTCCTTAAGACGAGGCCCTAGCGAGCAGTACTTC. As protein: CASSSLRRGPSEQYF.

Points on this clonotype: The conserved closing phenylalanine or tryptophan is absent in this CDR3, likely reflecting a read error. The chain recombines TRBV6-6 with TRBJ1-2; 9 nucleotides align to TRBD1. This CDR3 is 12 amino acids long. J lost 8 bases, V lost 5 bases, and 3 bases had no gene match. Germline CDR1 reads MNHNY; CDR2 reads SVGAGI (reference sequence). CDR3 amino acids: CASSDTGGGYTL. As DNA, the CDR3 is TGTGCCAGCAGTGACACAGGGGGCGGCTACACCCTC.

This clonotype showed up just once. V usage is TRBV4-1 and J usage is TRBJ2-7; the D gene is possibly TRBD2 (6 bases). V was trimmed by 1 base and J by 4 bases, leaving 14 bases between them. Germline-derived CDR1 and CDR2 are MGHRA and YSYEKL. This CDR3 contains 15 residues. The CDR3: CASSQGSSGPYEQYF. In DNA, the CDR3 is TGCGCCAGCAGCCAAGGCTCCAGCGGGCCTTACGAGCAGTACTTC.

The rearrangement uses TRBV29-1 and TRBJ1-1; weak D call: TRBD1 (5 bases). Germline values: CDR1 SQVTM, CDR2 ANQGSEA. The V end lost 7 bases, the J end lost 4 bases, and 25 bases lay between the germline ends. The CDR3 loop spans 16 amino acids. The CDR3 sequence: CSARTAAGRVVTEAFF. In DNA form, the CDR3 reads TGCAGCGCTCGAACCGCCGCAGGGAGGGTTGTCACTGAAGCTTTCTTT.

This chain connects TRBV5-1 to TRBJ2-7, with a possible D match to TRBD1 (5 bases). The germline CDR1 and CDR2 sequences are SGHRS and YFSETQ. The CDR3 has 15 residues. V lost 0 bases, J lost 0 bases, and 10 bases lay in between. For the CDR3, the DNA is TGCGCCAGCAGCTTGGCCTTGGACAACTCCTACGAGCAGTACTTC. Encoded protein: CASSLALDNSYEQYF.

As for this clonotype: A read error may explain this, as a much larger clone is one base away. The chain joins TRBV28 to TRBJ1-5; D not certain. The CDR3 contains 11 residues. Trimming pared 3 bases from V and 6 bases from J, leaving 3 bases between. Germline V gene sequence: CDR1 MDHEN, CDR2 SYDVKM. The CDR3 is CASSFAQPQHF. The CDR3 DNA reads as TGTGCCAGCAGTTTTGCTCAGCCCCAGCATTTT.

The genes are TRBV4-1 and TRBJ1-5; the D is unclear. The V gene lost 0 bases and the J gene lost 7 bases, with 10 bases spanning the gap. This CDR3 is 14 amino acids long. Germline-derived CDR1 and CDR2 are MGHRA and YSYEKL. CDR3 sequence (DNA): TGCGCCAGCAGCCAAGATCGGTCGGGCCAGCCCCAGCATTTT. Its protein is CASSQDRSGQPQHF.

The genes are TRBV27 and TRBJ1-2, with D hard to call. V was clipped by 2 bases and J by 7 bases, with 11 bases between them. CDR1 MNHEY and CDR2 SMNVEV come from the germline V gene (reference sequence). The CDR3 sequence is 13 residues long. This CDR3 reads CASSLKGSLGYTF. In DNA, the CDR3 is TGTGCCAGCAGTTTAAAAGGGAGTCTTGGCTACACCTTC.

This clonotype was observed many times. V gene TRBV20-1 combines with J gene TRBJ2-1; TRBD2 agrees at 8 bases. The V and J ends lost 0 bases and 3 bases, in that order; junction bases with no gene match: 7. CDR3 length: 16 amino acids. Germline lookup yields CDR1 DFQATT and CDR2 SNEGSKA (reference sequence). The CDR3 DNA follows: TGCAGTGCTAGAGACCTCAGCGGGAGCGGCTACAATGAGCAGTTCTTC. Translating it yields CSARDLSGSGYNEQFF.